A single sample is the source of the 12 T cell receptor beta chains below, sequenced in a study of CD8 T cells in seronegative destructive rheumatoid arthritis. Using immunoSEQ multiplex PCR, the repertoire was profiled, and TCRdb retains in-frame clones only, with some absent. This sample has 13,000 or so clones; around 83% occur once, and the top ten carry 27%. Material: CD8+ T cells from blood. The receptors derive from a woman between 30 and 55 years old with seronegative destructive rheumatoid arthritis.

CDR3 in DNA: TGTGCCAGCAGCTCCGGCGGGACCCCTAAAGAGACCCAGTACTTC. As protein: CASSSGGTPKETQYF. The rearrangement uses TRBV13 and TRBJ2-5; weak D call: TRBD2 (6 bases). The CDR3 extends over 15 amino acids. Trimming left V 4 bases short and J 3 bases short, with 15 bases between. Per the germline V gene, CDR1 is PRHDT and CDR2 is FYEKMQ (reference sequence). The full variable domain, completed using reference TRBV13 and TRBJ2-5, is AAGVIQSPRHLIKEKRETATLKCYPIPRHDTVYWYQQGPGQDPQFLISFYEKMQSDKGSIPDRFSAQQFSDYHSELNMSSLELGDSALYFCASSSGGTPKETQYFGPGTRLLVL.

The chain has TRBV5-1 and TRBJ2-7; TRBD1 agrees at 8 bases. The V gene's germline CDR1 is SGHRS and CDR2 YFSETQ. Trimming removed 0 bases from V and 3 bases from J; junction bases left unmatched: 5. The CDR3 extends over 15 amino acids. The CDR3 sequence: CASSLEEDRDYEQYF. The CDR3 bases are TGCGCCAGCAGCTTGGAAGAGGACAGGGACTACGAGCAGTACTTC.

The rearrangement links TRBV10-3 to TRBJ2-5, with D tentatively TRBD1 (6 bases). This CDR3 spans 15 amino acids. CDR1 is ENHRY and CDR2 is SYGVKD in the germline V gene. V shed 0 bases and J shed 4 bases, with 12 bases lying between them. CDR3 amino acids: CAISESGGPGETQYF. CDR3 DNA sequence: TGTGCCATCAGTGAGTCAGGGGGTCCAGGAGAGACCCAGTACTTC.

CDR3 nucleotides: TGCGCCAGCAGCTTGGGAGACAGGGGGACCTACGAGCAGTACTTC. Translation gives CASSLGDRGTYEQYF. This sequence joins TRBV5-1 and TRBJ2-7; TRBD1 matches 9 bases. Trimming took 0 bases from V and 2 from J; bases not matched to a gene: 3. Germline V lookup: CDR1 SGHRS, CDR2 YFSETQ. The CDR3 sequence is 15 residues long.

This clone was detected only a few times. This chain uses TRBV30 with TRBJ2-7; 7 bases line up with TRBD1. The CDR3 contains 14 residues. The germline gives CDR1 GTSNPN, CDR2 SVGIG (reference sequence). V dropped 3 bases and J dropped 0; count of bases not matched to a gene: 5. The CDR3 DNA sequence: TGTGCCTGGAGGGGACAGACCATCTCCTACGAGCAGTACTTC. This translates into CAWRGQTISYEQYF. The full variable domain, with the rest looked up from reference TRBV30 and TRBJ2-7, is SQTIHQWPATLVQPVGSPLSLECTVEGTSNPNLYWYRQAAGRGLQLLFYSVGIGQISSEVPQNLSASRPQDRQFILSSKKLLLSDSGFYLCAWRGQTISYEQYFGPGTRLTVT.

CDR3 residues: CASSSLETGSYEQYF. The CDR3 region has the DNA TGTGCCAGCAGCTCACTAGAGACAGGGTCCTACGAGCAGTACTTC. This chain uses TRBV7-9 with TRBJ2-7; 7 nucleotides match TRBD1. This CDR3 comprises 15 residues. In germline, CDR1 is SEHNR, CDR2 FQNEAQ (reference sequence). Trimming cost V 4 bases and J 1 base; bases outside gene matches: 7.

This clone was seen only once. CDR3 sequence (DNA): TGTGCCAGCAGCTTAGGCTCAGGGGATGAGCAGTACTTC. Translated, it gives CASSLGSGDEQYF. V and J are TRBV13 and TRBJ2-5; D perhaps matches TRBD1 (6 bases). With 0 bases removed from V and 11 bases from J, the gap between germline ends came to 13 bases. CDR1 is PRHDT and CDR2 is FYEKMQ in the germline V gene (reference sequence). The CDR3 consists of 13 residues. The full variable domain, with the rest looked up from reference TRBV13 and TRBJ2-5, is AAGVIQSPRHLIKEKRETATLKCYPIPRHDTVYWYQQGPGQDPQFLISFYEKMQSDKGSIPDRFSAQQFSDYHSELNMSSLELGDSALYFCASSLGSGDEQYFGPGTRLLVL.

The rearrangement uses TRBV27 and TRBJ2-1; 7 bases agree with TRBD1. Germline lookup yields CDR1 MNHEY and CDR2 SMNVEV (reference sequence). V lost 6 bases and J lost 4; bases outside the gene matches: 9. This CDR3 region has 15 residues. CDR3 sequence (DNA): TGTGCCAGCAGGCCCCGACAGGGCCCGTACAATGAGCAGTTCTTC. This sequence encodes CASRPRQGPYNEQFF.

The genes are TRBV11-2 and TRBJ2-2; D might be TRBD1 (5 bases). The CDR3 is made up of 13 amino acids. CDR1 and CDR2 from the germline V gene are SGHAT and FQNNGV. V shed 5 bases and J shed 4 bases, with 8 bases lying between them. The CDR3 region is CASSIQGTGELFF. In DNA form, the CDR3 reads TGTGCCAGCAGCATCCAGGGCACCGGGGAGCTGTTTTTT.

This chain connects TRBV2 to TRBJ1-4, with 8 positions matching TRBD1. The CDR3 has 15 amino acids. Germline CDR1 and CDR2: SNHLY and FYNNEI. The V gene end was trimmed by 8 bases and the J gene end by 6 bases; junction bases not matched to a gene: 11. The CDR3 reads CASRGQGAVYEKLFF. CDR3 DNA sequence: TGTGCCAGCCGTGGTCAGGGGGCGGTTTATGAAAAACTGTTTTTT.

The V call is TRBV28, the J call TRBJ2-3, with 9 bases aligning to TRBD1. This CDR3 region has 15 residues. Germline V gene sequence: CDR1 MDHEN, CDR2 SYDVKM. V gave up 2 bases and J gave up 6 bases; unmatched junction bases: 6. Here the CDR3 reads CASSLTGTGSDTQYF. The CDR3 region has the DNA TGTGCCAGCAGTTTAACCGGGACAGGGTCGGATACGCAGTATTTT.

The chain combines TRBV27 with TRBJ2-2, with D perhaps TRBD2 (6 bases). CDR3 length: 14 residues. V lost 2 bases and J 4 bases, leaving 8 bases between the germline ends. The germline gives CDR1 MNHEY, CDR2 SMNVEV (reference sequence). For the CDR3, the DNA is TGTGCCAGCAGTTTAGCGGGGACCACCGGGGAGCTGTTTTTT. It encodes CASSLAGTTGELFF.